Below are 9 T cell receptor beta chains sequenced from a single sample in a study of blood T cell repertoires in COVID-19. Sequenced by immunoSEQ multiplex PCR; TCRdb stores in-frame clones only, minus some. Of 70,000 to 100,000 clones detected, 84% appear once; the ten largest clones hold roughly 10%. The sequenced sample consisted of peripheral blood. These receptors were obtained from a human donor in a cohort sampled during active COVID-19.

The J gene is TRBJ2-7, the V gene TRBV6-1; D is unresolved. There are 16 residues in the CDR3. Between the trimmed V and J ends, which lost 3 bases and 0 bases, there was a span of 15 bases. Per the germline V gene, CDR1 is MNHNS and CDR2 is SASEGT. CDR3 in DNA: TGTGCCAGCAGTGAGGCCCCACAGATAAGCTCCTACGAGCAGTACTTC. It yields the protein CASSEAPQISSYEQYF.

The gene calls are TRBV9 and TRBJ2-2, with TRBD2 identical over 11 bases. Germline V gene sequence: CDR1 SGDLS, CDR2 YYNGEE. This CDR3 contains 20 residues. The V gene end was trimmed by 0 bases and the J gene end by 1 base; junction bases not matched to a gene: 11. The DNA for the CDR3 is TGTGCCAGCAGCGTAGACGGGAGGTTAGCGGGAGGGCGGAACACCGGGGAGCTGTTTTTT. Protein product: CASSVDGRLAGGRNTGELFF.

The rearrangement joins TRBV6-6 to TRBJ1-2; D might be TRBD1 (5 bases). Trimming removed 0 bases from V and 6 bases from J, with 8 bases in between. CDR3 length: 13 residues. The germline gives CDR1 MNHNY, CDR2 SVGAGI (reference sequence). The CDR3 protein is CASSYSGGDGYTF. CDR3 bases: TGTGCCAGCAGTTACTCGGGGGGTGATGGCTACACCTTC.

The chain couples TRBV24-1 to TRBJ2-1; 14 bases map to TRBD2. Trimming at V came to 2 bases and at J to 6 bases, leaving 2 bases not matched to a gene. Germline-derived CDR1 and CDR2 are KGHDR and SFDVKD. The CDR3 has 16 amino acids. The CDR3 coding sequence is TGTGCCACCAGTGATTATGGACTAGCGGGAGGCAATGAGCAGTTCTTC. As protein: CATSDYGLAGGNEQFF.

The V gene is TRBV7-2, the J gene TRBJ1-2; D is ambiguous. Trimming removed 8 bases from V and 2 bases from J, with 21 bases in between. CDR1 is SGHTA, CDR2 FQGNSA, per germline. The CDR3 has 16 residues. The CDR3 coding sequence is TGTGCCAGCCGACGCGGGCAGAACAGACGAAACTATGGCTACACCTTC. Its protein is CASRRGQNRRNYGYTF.

V is TRBV29-1 and J is TRBJ2-1, with D perhaps TRBD2 (5 bases). Trimming left V 4 bases short and J 4 bases short, with 17 bases between. The CDR3 contains 15 residues. Germline V gives CDR1 SQVTM, CDR2 ANQGSEA. This CDR3 is CSVATGSGGYNEQFF. In DNA, the CDR3 is TGCAGCGTTGCGACGGGATCAGGCGGGTACAATGAGCAGTTCTTC.

V usage is TRBV6-5 and J usage is TRBJ1-6, with D uncertain. CDR1 MNHEY and CDR2 SVGAGI come from the germline V gene. V was shortened by 0 bases and J by 8 bases, with 5 bases between the two germline ends. The CDR3 extends over 13 amino acids. The chain's CDR3 is CASSYSEDSPLHF. In nucleotides, the CDR3 is TGTGCCAGCAGTTACTCCGAGGATTCACCCCTCCACTTT.

CDR3 region: CASSQSHTHEQYF. CDR3 DNA: TGTGCCAGCAGCCAATCTCACACCCACGAGCAGTACTTC. J is TRBJ2-7 and V is TRBV3-1 (or the pseudogene TRBV3-2); D is ambiguous. This CDR3 comprises 13 residues. Deletions cut 2 bases from V and 5 bases from J, with 10 bases between. The germline V gene has CDR1 LGHDT and CDR2 YNNKEL (reference sequence).

The CDR3 region has the DNA TGCGCCAGCAGCCAAGCGGGAGGGCCCTACAATGAGCAGTTCTTC. Its protein product is CASSQAGGPYNEQFF. The chain joins TRBV4-1 to TRBJ2-1, with 8 bases aligning to TRBD2. The CDR3 is 15 residues long. V lost 1 base to trimming and J lost 2 bases; unmatched junction nucleotides: 1. From germline, CDR1 is MGHRA and CDR2 YSYEKL.